This T cell receptor (beta chain) was recovered during a study of shared clonotypes between healthy human individuals. Overall study findings and caveats: It was only blood that was sampled, and tissue repertoires likely differ. Deeper or shallower sequencing was expected to change how clonotypes are shared among donors.

Across several immunoSEQ plates, the genomic DNA of each subset was split evenly. Produced via immunoSEQ multiplex PCR; TCRdb's table is partial and in-frame only. Found here are about 450,000 clones, around 79% of them singletons; the top ten hold under 15%. With respect to this clone: As yet, its antigen is unknown.

Trimming took off 4 bases at V and 0 bases at J, with 8 bases between the two ends. The germline V gene encodes CDR1 GTSNPN and CDR2 SVGIG (reference sequence). The CDR3 has 13 amino acids. Sequenced sample: PBMCs. This receptor was taken from a woman aged 40 to 49 in good health. Some clones in this sample may be carry-over from other donors' samples. The chain carries TRBV30 and TRBJ2-3; D is ambiguous. The DNA of the CDR3 is TGTGCCTGGAAGGCCCCTAGCACAGATACGCAGTATTTT. Its translation is CAWKAPSTDTQYF.